This T cell receptor beta chain was observed in a study of T cells in localized non-small cell lung cancer. Overall study results and limits: Paired adjacent lung recovered a median about 61 of the top 100 tumor clones.

Clones were read by immunoSEQ multiplex PCR, and TCRdb kept only the in-frame ones, dropping some. The sample includes 38,000 or so clones, around 86% seen only once; the top ten take less than 9.5%. Trimming took 4 bases from V and 6 from J; bases not matched to a gene: 10. This CDR3 contains 15 residues. Germline CDR1 reads SGHDT; CDR2 reads YYEEEE. The table lists this clone with a count of one. Its antigen is still unknown. This sequence was found in a male donor aged 60 or over with stage II lung adenocarcinoma. This chain links TRBV5-6 with TRBJ2-7, with 10 nucleotides matching TRBD1. This specimen consisted of peripheral blood mononuclear cells, obtained before any cancer treatment. CDR3 coding DNA: TGTGCCAGCAGCCCCTGGACAGGGGGGGCCCTCGAGCAGTACTTC. Translation gives CASSPWTGGALEQYF.